The 8 T cell receptor beta chains in this list originate from one sample, sequenced in a study of blood T cells in healthy people across ages. Then a second PCR, running about 6 to 12 cycles, was carried out with a sample-barcoded 5' primer and a J-beta primer mix. TCRdb re-called the 5' RACE reads through MiXCR, storing one row per CDR3 protein. The sample includes hundreds of thousands of distinct CDR3 sequences, roughly half seen only once; the top ten take around 53%. The sequenced sample was blood. The receptors were gathered from a man aged 60 to 69 in good health.

The table lists this clonotype with a few counts. The chain employs TRBV27 and TRBJ2-4; TRBD1 aligns across 7 bases. Trimming removed 4 bases from V and 0 bases from J; junction bases left unmatched: 6. This CDR3 is built from 16 residues. The germline V gene encodes CDR1 MNHEY and CDR2 SMNVEV (reference sequence). The CDR3 protein is CASSSQTGLAKNIQYF. CDR3 coding DNA: TGTGCCAGCAGTTCGCAGACAGGGTTAGCCAAAAACATTCAGTACTTC.

Here the CDR3 DNA reads TGCGCCAGCGGAAGGGGTACCGAGCAGTACTTC. This translates into CASGRGTEQYF. The chain combines TRBV10-2 with TRBJ2-7, with D perhaps TRBD1 (5 bases). Germline CDR1 and CDR2: WSHSY and SAAADI. Trimming left V 8 bases short and J 6 bases short, with 11 bases between. There are 11 residues in the CDR3.

V is TRBV7-6 and J is TRBJ2-5; 7 nucleotides agree with TRBD1. Per germline, CDR1 SGHVS and CDR2 FNYEAQ. V gave up 4 bases and J gave up 1 base; unmatched junction bases: 9. The CDR3 is 16 residues long. The CDR3 region has the DNA TGTGCCAGCAGCTCCCAGCAGGGGGAAGTCCAAGAGACCCAGTACTTC. It encodes CASSSQQGEVQETQYF.

The chain carries TRBV28 and TRBJ2-5; a weak D match, TRBD1 (5 bases). CDR3 length equals 12 residues. Between the trimmed V and J ends, which lost 1 base and 9 bases, there was a span of 9 bases. The germline gives CDR1 MDHEN, CDR2 SYDVKM. CDR3 sequence: CASSLLGVAQYF. In DNA form, the CDR3 reads TGTGCCAGCAGTTTATTAGGGGTGGCCCAGTACTTC. Using reference TRBV28 and TRBJ2-5 for the parts outside the CDR3, the full variable domain is DVKVTQSSRYLVKRTGEKVFLECVQDMDHENMFWYRQDPGLGLRLIYFSYDVKMKEKGDIPEGYSVSREKKERFSLILESASTNQTSMYLCASSLLGVAQYFGPGTRLLVL.

The chain couples TRBV20-1 to TRBJ2-5; 7 bases fit TRBD2. The last part of the DNA fits TRBJ2-7 better; the J call may be wrong. CDR3 length: 12 amino acids. Per the germline V gene, CDR1 is DFQATT and CDR2 is SNEGSKA (reference sequence). CDR3 sequence reads: CSATPTSHEQYF. Here the CDR3 DNA reads TGCAGTGCTACGCCGACTAGCCACGAGCAGTACTTC.

This sequence joins TRBV4-2 and TRBJ1-1, with D possibly being TRBD1 (5 bases). V dropped 4 bases and J dropped 7 bases, with 19 bases sitting between them. The germline gives CDR1 LGHNA, CDR2 YNFKEQ. The length of the CDR3 is 15 residues. In DNA, the CDR3 is TGTGCCAGCAGCCTCGGGGGTGGGAAAGGGGATGAAGCTTTCTTT. It codes for CASSLGGGKGDEAFF.

This clonotype was detected a few times. CDR3 sequence reads: CASRTGTGNNEQFF. The CDR3 nucleotides are TGCGCCAGCAGGACCGGGACAGGGAACAATGAGCAGTTCTTC. The chain combines TRBV5-1 with TRBJ2-1, with TRBD1 matching 9 bases. Looked up from germline, CDR1 is SGHRS and CDR2 is YFSETQ. There are 14 residues in the CDR3. V gave up 5 bases and J gave up 5 bases; unmatched junction bases: 5.

The chain has TRBV7-2 and TRBJ2-7, with 9 positions matching TRBD2. This CDR3 has 17 residues. Germline CDR1 is SGHTA and CDR2 is FQGNSA. The junction had 7 bases not matched to a gene; V was cut back by 1 base and J by 0 bases. CDR3: CASSLEASGTYSYEQYF. DNA for the CDR3: TGTGCCAGCAGCTTAGAGGCTAGCGGGACTTACTCCTACGAGCAGTACTTC.